The clone carrying this T cell receptor beta chain was recorded a few times. The antigen remains undetermined. The data originate from a study of T cell repertoires in cytomegalovirus infection. Study context: Based on public TCR beta signatures, there were indications of CMV infection and of a matching HLA type.

A single record per CDR3 protein comes from TCRdb applying MiXCR to the reads. The profile shows nearly 650,000 distinct CDR3 sequences, around 24% of them singletons. Notes on the study in general: Based on cumulative public TCR beta family frequency, carriers of CMV plus the relevant HLA were identified. Dominating the ex vivo response were TCR beta clonotypes that were CMV-specific and HLA-C-restricted.

The CDR3 extends over 15 amino acids. Trimming took off 0 bases at V and 2 bases at J, with 12 bases between the two ends. Germline V gene lookup returns CDR1 SGDLS and CDR2 YYNGEE. This chain links TRBV9 with TRBJ2-7; D is possibly TRBD2 (5 bases). The origin of this receptor is a human donor in good health (CMV status not recorded). Some clones in this sample may be carry-over from other donors' samples. Input material: CD8+ T cells from PBMCs. The CDR3 DNA sequence: TGTGCCAGCAGCGTAGAAGAGACCGGGACCTACGAGCAGTACTTC. Its protein is CASSVEETGTYEQYF.